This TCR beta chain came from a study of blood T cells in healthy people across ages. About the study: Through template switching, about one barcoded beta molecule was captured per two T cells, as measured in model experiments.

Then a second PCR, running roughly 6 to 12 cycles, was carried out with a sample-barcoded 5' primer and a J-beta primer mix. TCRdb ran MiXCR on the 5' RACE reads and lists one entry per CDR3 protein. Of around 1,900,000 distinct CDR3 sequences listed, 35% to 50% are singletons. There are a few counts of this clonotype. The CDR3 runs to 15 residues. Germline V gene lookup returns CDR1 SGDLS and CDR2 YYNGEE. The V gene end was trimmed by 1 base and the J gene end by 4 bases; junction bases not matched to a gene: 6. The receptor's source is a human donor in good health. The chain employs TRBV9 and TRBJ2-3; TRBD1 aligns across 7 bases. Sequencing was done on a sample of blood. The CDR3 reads CASSVRQGEADTQYF. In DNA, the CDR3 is TGTGCCAGCAGCGTACGGCAGGGGGAAGCAGATACGCAGTATTTT. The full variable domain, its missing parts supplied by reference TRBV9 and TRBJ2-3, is DSGVTQTPKHLITATGQRVTLRCSPRSGDLSVYWYQQSLDQGLQFLIQYYNGEERAKGNILERFSAQQFPDLHSELNLSSLELGDSALYFCASSVRQGEADTQYFGPGTRLTVL.